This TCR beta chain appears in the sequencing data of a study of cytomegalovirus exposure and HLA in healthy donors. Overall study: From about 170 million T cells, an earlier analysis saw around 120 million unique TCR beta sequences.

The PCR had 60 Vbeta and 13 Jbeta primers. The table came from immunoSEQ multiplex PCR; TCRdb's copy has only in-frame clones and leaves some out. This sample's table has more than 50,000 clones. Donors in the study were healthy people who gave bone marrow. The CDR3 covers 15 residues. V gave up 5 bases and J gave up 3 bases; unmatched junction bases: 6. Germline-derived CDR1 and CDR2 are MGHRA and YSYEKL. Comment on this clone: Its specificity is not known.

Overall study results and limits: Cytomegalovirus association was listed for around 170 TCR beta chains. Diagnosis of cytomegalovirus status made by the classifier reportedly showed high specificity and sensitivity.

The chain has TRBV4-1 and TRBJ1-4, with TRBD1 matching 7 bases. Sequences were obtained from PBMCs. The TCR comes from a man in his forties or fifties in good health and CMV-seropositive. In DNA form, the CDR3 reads TGCGCCAGCAGCGCCCAACAGGGGTCTAATGAAAAACTGTTTTTT. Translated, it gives CASSAQQGSNEKLFF.